This passage covers 6 T cell receptor beta chains from one sample sequenced in a study of shared clonotypes between healthy human individuals. The data were produced by immunoSEQ multiplex PCR, yet TCRdb's version contains in-frame clones alone and is incomplete. Of a few million clones in the sample, roughly 93% were seen once. Terminally differentiated effector memory CD45RA+ cells were left out of the naive CD8 fraction, which was CD45RO-negative and positively selected for CCR7. The sequenced sample was naive CD8+ T cells from PBMCs. Source of these receptors: a man between 18 and 35 years old in good health. Some clones in this sample may be carry-over from other donors' samples.

The chain carries TRBV7-9 and TRBJ2-7; TRBD1 matches 12 bases. CDR1 and CDR2 from the germline V gene are SEHNR and FQNEAQ (reference sequence). This CDR3 contains 14 residues. V shed 5 bases, J shed 7 bases, and the junction held 6 bases outside the gene matches. The CDR3 protein is CASSHRDRGLEQYF. For the CDR3, the DNA is TGTGCCAGCAGCCACCGGGACAGGGGGCTTGAGCAGTACTTC.

J is TRBJ1-1 and V is TRBV27; 7 bases are shared with TRBD1. The V segment lost 2 bases and the J segment 7 bases; nucleotides outside the gene matches: 4. Per the germline V gene, CDR1 is MNHEY and CDR2 is SMNVEV (reference sequence). The CDR3 extends over 13 amino acids. The CDR3 spells CASSLLGTVEAFF. As DNA, the CDR3 is TGTGCCAGCAGTTTACTGGGGACAGTTGAAGCTTTCTTT.

The CDR3 sequence is CASSLGWTGPYEQYF. CDR3 bases: TGCGCCAGCAGCTTGGGGTGGACAGGGCCCTACGAGCAGTACTTC. The V call is TRBV5-1, the J call TRBJ2-7; TRBD1 matches at 8 bases. The CDR3 sequence is 15 residues long. V shed 0 bases and J 2 bases; nucleotides not matched to a gene: 4. Per germline, CDR1 SGHRS and CDR2 YFSETQ.

The chain uses TRBV7-9 and TRBJ2-7; unclear D gene. The V end was cut by 8 bases, the J end by 0 bases, with 8 bases between. Germline CDR1 and CDR2: SEHNR and FQNEAQ (reference sequence). This CDR3 has 12 amino acids. CDR3 residues: CASGDSSYEQYF. The CDR3 nucleotides are TGTGCCAGCGGGGATAGCTCCTACGAGCAGTACTTC.

The V gene is TRBV5-1, the J gene TRBJ2-7; 8 bases line up with TRBD2. The CDR3 is 14 residues long. Looked up from germline, CDR1 is SGHRS and CDR2 is YFSETQ. V shed 0 bases and J 5 bases; nucleotides not matched to a gene: 4. The CDR3 nucleotides read TGCGCCAGCAGCTTGGGGCCGCGGGGGGACGAGCAGTACTTC. Residues: CASSLGPRGDEQYF.

The J gene is TRBJ1-1, the V gene TRBV9; 7 nucleotides agree with TRBD1. In germline, CDR1 is SGDLS, CDR2 YYNGEE. Trimming took 3 bases from V and 3 from J; bases not matched to a gene: 8. This CDR3 has 15 amino acids. The CDR3 protein is CASSELTGRDTEAFF. The CDR3 coding sequence is TGTGCCAGCAGCGAACTGACAGGGAGGGACACTGAAGCTTTCTTT.